What follows are 17 T cell receptor beta chains derived from one specimen sequenced in a study of T cells in Graves' hyperthyroidism and ophthalmopathy. It was RNA transcripts that yielded the amplified TCR beta CDR3 regions. RT-PCR in the first round (using the HTBI primer set) targeted the TCR CDR3. One entry per CDR3 protein results from TCRdb running MiXCR on the multiplex PCR reads. Here the sample spans 380,000 or so distinct CDR3 sequences, roughly 14% being singletons. Sequencing used blood. These TCRs come from a man between 25 and 39 years old with Graves' hyperthyroidism that later progressed to Graves' ophthalmopathy.

The table lists this clonotype with a few counts. The V gene is TRBV19, the J gene TRBJ2-2; D is ambiguous. Trimming removed 11 bases from V and 4 bases from J, with 17 bases in between. This CDR3 comprises 14 residues. Germline lookup yields CDR1 LNHDA and CDR2 SQIVND (reference sequence). The CDR3: CAAVGKLGTGELFF. In DNA form, the CDR3 reads TGTGCCGCAGTGGGGAAATTAGGCACCGGGGAGCTGTTTTTT.

This clonotype was recorded at least ten times. J is TRBJ1-2 and V is TRBV12-3 or TRBV12-4; D unresolved. The CDR3 is made up of 15 amino acids. V dropped 1 base and J dropped 8 bases, with 17 bases sitting between them. The chain's CDR3 is CASSLGARIHPGYTF. The CDR3 DNA is TGTGCCAGCAGTTTAGGAGCCAGGATCCATCCCGGCTACACCTTC.

This clonotype has a count of ten or more. V usage is TRBV3-1 and J usage is TRBJ2-2, with D perhaps matching TRBD2 (5 bases). The germline gives CDR1 LGHDT, CDR2 YNNKEL (reference sequence). V gave up 3 bases and J gave up 0 bases, with 11 bases separating them. The CDR3 runs 16 residues. CDR3 in amino acids: CASSHSREPNTGELFF. CDR3 nucleotide sequence: TGTGCCAGCAGCCACTCGAGGGAGCCGAACACCGGGGAGCTGTTTTTT. The complete variable domain, with remaining parts taken from reference TRBV3-1 and TRBJ2-2, reads DTAVSQTPKYLVTQMGNDKSIKCEQNLGHDTMYWYKQDSKKFLKIMFSYNNKELIINETVPNRFSPKSPDKAHLNLHINSLELGDSAVYFCASSHSREPNTGELFFGEGSRLTVL.

This clonotype was seen more than once but under ten times. This chain joins TRBV28 and TRBJ2-1, with D perhaps matching TRBD1 (6 bases). V lost 3 bases to trimming and J lost 1 base, with 10 bases between them. CDR1 is MDHEN, CDR2 SYDVKM, per germline. This CDR3 has 15 residues. The CDR3 region has the DNA TGTGCCAGCAGTTTGTTCCAGGGGTCCTACAATGAGCAGTTCTTC. Translated, it gives CASSLFQGSYNEQFF.

This chain links TRBV29-1 with TRBJ2-3; 10 positions match TRBD1. Looked up from germline, CDR1 is SQVTM and CDR2 is ANQGSEA. V dropped 7 bases and J dropped 0; count of bases not matched to a gene: 4. The CDR3 extends over 14 amino acids. The CDR3: CSGGQGESTDTQYF. The CDR3 region has the DNA TGCAGCGGCGGACAGGGGGAAAGCACAGATACGCAGTATTTT.

The chain employs TRBV27 and TRBJ2-5; 8 bases fit TRBD1. The J segment lost 7 bases and the V segment lost 4 bases, leaving 11 bases of the junction unmatched. The CDR3 length is 15 residues. Germline CDR1 reads MNHEY; CDR2 reads SMNVEV (reference sequence). This CDR3 is CASSSLKTGAMTQYF. CDR3 nucleotide sequence: TGTGCCAGCAGTTCGCTCAAGACAGGGGCGATGACCCAGTACTTC.

This clonotype was seen repeatedly, ten times or more. This rearrangement joins TRBV6-1 to TRBJ2-1; 9 nucleotides match TRBD2. V dropped 6 bases and J dropped 5; count of bases not matched to a gene: 2. The germline CDR1 and CDR2 sequences are MNHNS and SASEGT. The CDR3 runs 13 residues. The CDR3 DNA is TGTGCCAGCAGACGGACTAGCGACAATGAGCAGTTCTTC. This encodes CASRRTSDNEQFF.

This clonotype showed up many times. The genes are TRBV27 and TRBJ1-2; D is perhaps TRBD1 (6 bases). This CDR3 has 15 residues. CDR1 and CDR2 (germline): MNHEY, SMNVEV (reference sequence). V was clipped by 7 bases and J by 8 bases, with 23 bases between them. For the CDR3, the DNA is TGTGCCAGCAAGGTGGTAACAGGGACCCTGGGGGGCTACACCTTC. The encoded protein is CASKVVTGTLGGYTF.

There are many counts of this clonotype. The CDR3 region is CASSPPSSYNEQFF. For the CDR3, the DNA is TGTGCCAGCTCACCGCCGAGCTCCTACAATGAGCAGTTCTTC. The rearrangement joins TRBV18 to TRBJ2-1; D is uncertain. The V gene's germline CDR1 is KGHSH and CDR2 LQKENI. V dropped 3 bases and J dropped 0 bases, with 6 bases sitting between them. This CDR3 is built from 14 residues.

This clonotype was seen ten or more times. The chain carries TRBV6-2 or TRBV6-3 and TRBJ1-1; D not resolved. V was clipped by 7 bases and J by 1 base, with 10 bases between them. Germline V gene data show CDR1 as MNHEY and CDR2 as SVGEGT. CDR3 length: 13 residues. The CDR3: CASIGDGNTEAFF. The CDR3 bases are TGTGCCAGCATCGGAGACGGGAACACTGAAGCTTTCTTT.

This clonotype showed up many times. The V and J genes are TRBV28 and TRBJ2-5, with 9 positions matching TRBD2. V gave up 7 bases and J gave up 5 bases; unmatched junction bases: 11. Germline V CDR1 and CDR2: MDHEN, SYDVKM. CDR3 length: 15 amino acids. The CDR3 is CASTLSGTSWETQYF. The CDR3 DNA sequence: TGTGCCAGCACCCTTTCCGGGACTAGCTGGGAGACCCAGTACTTC.

This clonotype was counted at least ten times. The chain is built from TRBV7-9 and TRBJ2-1; 9 positions agree with TRBD2. The length of the CDR3 is 14 residues. V gave up 6 bases and J gave up 9 bases; unmatched junction bases: 9. Germline V gene data show CDR1 as SEHNR and CDR2 as FQNEAQ (reference sequence). The CDR3 DNA reads TGTGCCAGCAGTGGGGCTAGCGGGGAGGTTGAGCAGTTCTTC. Residues: CASSGASGEVEQFF. The whole variable domain, remainder taken from reference TRBV7-9 and TRBJ2-1, is DTGVSQNPRHKITKRGQNVTFRCDPISEHNRLYWYRQTLGQGPEFLTYFQNEAQLEKSRLLSDRFSAERPKGSFSTLEIQRTEQGDSAMYLCASSGASGEVEQFFGPGTRLTVL.

The chain links TRBV7-6 to TRBJ2-7; 10 nucleotides line up with TRBD1. The ends lost 5 bases at V and 3 bases at J; junction bases unmatched: 7. CDR1 and CDR2 from the germline V gene are SGHVS and FNYEAQ. This CDR3 is 15 amino acids long. The CDR3 DNA reads TGTGCCAGCAGCCCCCTTGGGGACAGGGGCTACGAGCAGTACTTC. Its translation is CASSPLGDRGYEQYF.

The sample holds a few counts of this clonotype. The rearrangement uses TRBV6-1 and TRBJ2-5; 8 bases match TRBD1. The V segment lost 2 bases and the J segment 2 bases; nucleotides outside the gene matches: 1. The CDR3 contains 14 residues. Germline CDR1 MNHNS, CDR2 SASEGT. This CDR3 is CASSERTGQETQYF. The CDR3 coding sequence is TGTGCCAGCAGTGAAAGGACAGGGCAAGAGACCCAGTACTTC.

This clonotype has at least ten counts. The chain combines TRBV6-1 with TRBJ1-1; D is possibly TRBD1 (6 bases). The germline gives CDR1 MNHNS, CDR2 SASEGT. This CDR3 has 14 residues. The V and J ends lost 5 bases and 0 bases respectively, with 10 bases between them. This CDR3 reads CASSWGDMNTEAFF. The CDR3 DNA sequence: TGTGCCAGCAGTTGGGGGGACATGAACACTGAAGCTTTCTTT.

This clonotype was recorded at least ten times. The rearrangement uses TRBV6-2 or TRBV6-3 and TRBJ2-7, with 7 bases matching TRBD2. The CDR3 is 15 amino acids. Germline CDR1 reads MNHEY; CDR2 reads SVGEGT. Germline trimming cut 2 bases from V and 1 base from J; bases unmatched to any gene: 5. CDR3: CASSYGGGYSYEQYF. CDR3 DNA sequence: TGTGCCAGCAGTTACGGGGGGGGATATTCCTACGAGCAGTACTTC.

V is TRBV12-3 or TRBV12-4 and J is TRBJ1-4; 7 nucleotides line up with TRBD1. This CDR3 has 14 amino acids. Trimming at V came to 6 bases and at J to 4 bases, leaving 5 bases not matched to a gene. CDR3 sequence: CASRTGTDNEKLFF. CDR3 nucleotide sequence: TGTGCCAGCAGAACCGGGACAGATAATGAAAAACTGTTTTTT.